This T cell receptor (beta chain) was obtained from a study of shared clonotypes between healthy human individuals (TCRdb year 2020). About the study as a whole: Three men and two women, aged 18 to 49 years, made up the cohort. For each donor, CD4 naive and CD4 memory were each given three plates, CD8 naive was given two plates, and CD8 memory was given one plate. Per donor, leukapheresis produced somewhere between about 0.94 and 9 billion PBMCs. To estimate repertoire size and how much clonotypes are shared between individuals, the study performed deep sequencing of blood TCR repertoires from a few healthy adults. Libraries were prepared and TCR repertoires were sequenced by different laboratories using diverse techniques, in order to increase sequencing depth and limit assay-specific biases.

TCR CDR3 regions were amplified from genomic DNA by multiplex PCR using the deep immunoSEQ assay. Extracted genomic DNA from each cell subset was distributed evenly across all wells of several immunoSEQ 96-well plates, and each plate was treated as a replicate. Each replicate PCR for sorted subsets received approximately 200 ng genomic DNA, equal to roughly 29,000 T cell genomes. Purified libraries were measured with a Qubit 3.0 fluorometer, size-checked on a Bioanalyzer 2100, and measured again with the KAPA Library Quantification kit. Every immunoSEQ 96-well plate was sequenced on a separate single-read 150-cycle Illumina NextSeq 550 flow cell. The source study handled its data this way. Because the immunoSEQ output included only junctional sequences and no quality scores, the filtering could not be the same as the filtering used for full-length reads. Sequences were annotated with PyIR, a Python wrapper for IgBLAST v1.9, using IMGT germline references to assign V/J genes and CDR3. Any read was removed if the V/J assignment was weak (E-value above 1e-6), the CDR3 was missing, or the read contained stop codons, out-of-frame junctions, or ambiguous translated residues. V3J clonotypes were defined by identical inferred V gene, J gene, and CDR3 amino acid sequence. The percentage overlap between two repertoires was calculated by dividing the number of shared unique clonotypes by the size of the smaller repertoire. Repertoire richness was assessed with RTK rarefaction, the Chao1 estimator, and Recon v2.1 estimates of unobserved clonotypes. For all TCRbeta clonotypes obtained by the gDNA method from four donors, generation probabilities were computed with OLGA. The table comes from immuneACCESS by way of TCRdb, which keeps in-frame sequences with V and J called. Part of the clones is missing from these tables; in studies checked, under half for an unresolved V gene and the rest for unknown reasons. V, J and clone size reflect that table, while D and trimming were determined from the DNA. A total of about 2.1 million clones appear in this sample, roughly 95% of them only once. The leading ten clones occupy approximately 1.7% of the sample.

Cut back by 7 bases and 8 bases, the V and J ends lie 14 bases apart. The CDR3 numbers 11 residues from cysteine through phenylalanine. Only the CDR3 DNA stays, 33 bases, in frame from base 1. Taken from the germline V gene (reference sequence), the CDR1 and CDR2 loops are GTSNPN and SVGIG. For the CD8 naive samples, CD45RO-negative cells were positively selected for CCR7, yielding a CD45RA+CCR7+ population from which TemRA cells were excluded. The donors were healthy, HIV-negative adults with no recently reported acute infections or vaccinations. Every donor was a Caucasian adult residing in Nashville, Tennessee, USA. After blood collection by leukapheresis, PBMCs were isolated using Ficoll-Histopaque density gradient centrifugation and then cryopreserved in the vapor phase of liquid nitrogen. Analytical flow cytometry was used to check the purity and quantity of each magnetically sorted T cell population. Genomic DNA was isolated from every sorted fraction and measured by UV absorbance on a Nanodrop 2000c.

A remark on this clone: The target of this receptor is not known. No per-base quality is available; no much larger clone lies one base away.

Points the paper makes about the study in general: Pairwise subsampling indicated that sequencing depth was expected to affect the degree of clonotype sharing among donors. Compared with non-shared clonotypes, clonotypes shared by all four sorted-subset donors had higher generation probabilities. Because the study included only a small number of donors, the genetic and exposure-history diversity represented was limited. Even with the large sequencing depth, rarefaction of the sorted-subset datasets indicated that sequencing was incomplete. Sampling was limited to blood, and TCR repertoires in tissue likely differ from TCR repertoires in blood. When several donors were compared, the shared fraction of clonotypes was 5% to 6.5% for naive CD4, over 3% for naive CD8, 2.3% for memory CD4, and 0.35% to 0.4% for memory CD8. Larger estimated clonotype richness was generally found for naive subsets than for memory subsets.

The sample was naive CD8+ T cells from PBMCs. The cell subset or site label corresponds to: CD45RA+CCR7+. The sequence is built from TRBV30 and TRBJ1-1; TRBD1 might be the D gene, on 5 matching bases. The source of this sequence is a young man in good health. Some clones in this sample may be carry-over from other donors' samples. The nucleotides are TGTGCCTCACACCTCCAGGGAGAAGCTTTCTTT. Its protein reads: CASHLQGEAFF.